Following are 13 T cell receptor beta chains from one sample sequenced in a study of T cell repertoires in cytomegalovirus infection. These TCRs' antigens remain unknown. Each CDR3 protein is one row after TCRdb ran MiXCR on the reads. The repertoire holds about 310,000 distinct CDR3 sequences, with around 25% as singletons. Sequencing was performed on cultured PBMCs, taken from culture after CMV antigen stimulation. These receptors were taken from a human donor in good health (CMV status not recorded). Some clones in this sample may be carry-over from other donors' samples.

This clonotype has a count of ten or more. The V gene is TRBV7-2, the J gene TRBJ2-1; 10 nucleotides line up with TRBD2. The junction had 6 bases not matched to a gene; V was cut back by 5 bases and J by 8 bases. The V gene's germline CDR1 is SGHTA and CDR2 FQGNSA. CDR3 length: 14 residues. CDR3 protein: CASSQGLAEYEQFF. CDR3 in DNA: TGTGCCAGCAGCCAAGGACTAGCGGAGTATGAGCAGTTCTTC.

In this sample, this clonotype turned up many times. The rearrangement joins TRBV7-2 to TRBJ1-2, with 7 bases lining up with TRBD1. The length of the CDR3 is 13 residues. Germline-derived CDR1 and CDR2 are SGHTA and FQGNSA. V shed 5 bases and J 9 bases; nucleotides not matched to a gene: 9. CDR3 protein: CASSPNEGQRYTF. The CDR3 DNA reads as TGTGCCAGCAGCCCAAACGAGGGACAGCGCTACACCTTC.

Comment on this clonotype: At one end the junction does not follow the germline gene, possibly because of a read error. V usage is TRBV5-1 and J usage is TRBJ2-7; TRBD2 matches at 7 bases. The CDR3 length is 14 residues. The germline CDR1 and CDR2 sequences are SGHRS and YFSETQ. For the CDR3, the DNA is TGCACCAGCAAGACGGGACTACGCCGGTACGAGCAGTACTTC. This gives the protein CTSKTGLRRYEQYF.

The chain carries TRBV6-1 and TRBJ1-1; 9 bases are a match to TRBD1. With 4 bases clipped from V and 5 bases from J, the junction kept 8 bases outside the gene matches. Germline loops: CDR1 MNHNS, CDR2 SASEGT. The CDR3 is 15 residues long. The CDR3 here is CASSGGGTGNTEAFF. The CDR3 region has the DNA TGTGCCAGCAGTGGGGGGGGGACAGGGAATACTGAAGCTTTCTTT.

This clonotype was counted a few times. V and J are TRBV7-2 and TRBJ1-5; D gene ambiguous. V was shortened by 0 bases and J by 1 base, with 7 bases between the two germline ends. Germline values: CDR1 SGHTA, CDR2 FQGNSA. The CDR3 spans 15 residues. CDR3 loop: CASSLASVSNQPQHF. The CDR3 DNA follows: TGTGCCAGCAGCTTAGCGTCAGTAAGCAATCAGCCCCAGCATTTT.

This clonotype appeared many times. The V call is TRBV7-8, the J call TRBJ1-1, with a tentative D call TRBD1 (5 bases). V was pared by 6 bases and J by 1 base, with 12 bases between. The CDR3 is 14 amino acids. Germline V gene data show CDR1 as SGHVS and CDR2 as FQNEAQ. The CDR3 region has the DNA TGTGCCAGCAGGGCCGGGACGGCGAACACTGAAGCTTTCTTT. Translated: CASRAGTANTEAFF.

CDR3 nucleotide sequence: TGTGCCAGCAGTCCCTGGACAGGGGCTAACTATGGCTACACCTTC. It yields the protein CASSPWTGANYGYTF. This chain connects TRBV25-1 to TRBJ1-2; 9 nucleotides match TRBD1. Germline V gives CDR1 MGHDK, CDR2 SYGVNS. J was trimmed by 0 bases and V by 5 bases; bases with no gene match: 4. The length of the CDR3 is 15 residues.

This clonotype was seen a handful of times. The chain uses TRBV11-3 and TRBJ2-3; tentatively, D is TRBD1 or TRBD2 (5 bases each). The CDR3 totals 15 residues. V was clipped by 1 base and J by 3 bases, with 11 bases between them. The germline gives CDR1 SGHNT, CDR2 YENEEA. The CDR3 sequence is CASSLATWGTDTQYF. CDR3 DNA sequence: TGTGCCAGCAGCTTAGCTACCTGGGGGACAGATACGCAGTATTTT.

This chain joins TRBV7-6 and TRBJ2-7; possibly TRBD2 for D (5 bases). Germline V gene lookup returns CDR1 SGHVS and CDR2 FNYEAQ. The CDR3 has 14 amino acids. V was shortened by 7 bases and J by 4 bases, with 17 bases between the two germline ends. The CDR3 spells CASTSPRGRYEQYV. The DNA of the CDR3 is TGTGCCAGCACCTCCCCCCGGGGAAGGTACGAGCAGTACGTC.

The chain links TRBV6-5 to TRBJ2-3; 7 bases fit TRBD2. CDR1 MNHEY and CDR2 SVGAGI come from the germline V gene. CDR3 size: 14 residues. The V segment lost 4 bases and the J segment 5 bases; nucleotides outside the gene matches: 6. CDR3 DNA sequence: TGTGCCAGCAGTTTTTCGCGGGAGCAAGATACGCAGTATTTT. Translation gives CASSFSREQDTQYF.

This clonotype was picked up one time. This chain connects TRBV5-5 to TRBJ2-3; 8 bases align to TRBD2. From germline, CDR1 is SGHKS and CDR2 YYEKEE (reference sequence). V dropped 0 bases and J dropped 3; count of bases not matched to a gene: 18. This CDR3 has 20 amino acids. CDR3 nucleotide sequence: TGTGCCAGCAGCTTGGCCGACGGATTCCCTTCAGCGGGAGTGACAGATACGCAGTATTTT. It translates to CASSLADGFPSAGVTDTQYF.

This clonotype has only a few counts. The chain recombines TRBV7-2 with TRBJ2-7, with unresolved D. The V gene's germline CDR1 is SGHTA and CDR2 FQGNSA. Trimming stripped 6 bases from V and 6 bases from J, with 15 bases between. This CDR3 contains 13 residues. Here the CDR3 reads CASSRSRTFEQYV. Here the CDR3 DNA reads TGTGCCAGCAGTCGTAGCAGGACCTTCGAGCAGTACGTC.

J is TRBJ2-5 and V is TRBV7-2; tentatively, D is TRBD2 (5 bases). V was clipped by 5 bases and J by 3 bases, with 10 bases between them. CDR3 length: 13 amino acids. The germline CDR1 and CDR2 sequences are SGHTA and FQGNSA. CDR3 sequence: CASSRTSKETQYF. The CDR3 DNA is TGTGCCAGCAGCCGCACTAGTAAAGAGACCCAGTACTTC.